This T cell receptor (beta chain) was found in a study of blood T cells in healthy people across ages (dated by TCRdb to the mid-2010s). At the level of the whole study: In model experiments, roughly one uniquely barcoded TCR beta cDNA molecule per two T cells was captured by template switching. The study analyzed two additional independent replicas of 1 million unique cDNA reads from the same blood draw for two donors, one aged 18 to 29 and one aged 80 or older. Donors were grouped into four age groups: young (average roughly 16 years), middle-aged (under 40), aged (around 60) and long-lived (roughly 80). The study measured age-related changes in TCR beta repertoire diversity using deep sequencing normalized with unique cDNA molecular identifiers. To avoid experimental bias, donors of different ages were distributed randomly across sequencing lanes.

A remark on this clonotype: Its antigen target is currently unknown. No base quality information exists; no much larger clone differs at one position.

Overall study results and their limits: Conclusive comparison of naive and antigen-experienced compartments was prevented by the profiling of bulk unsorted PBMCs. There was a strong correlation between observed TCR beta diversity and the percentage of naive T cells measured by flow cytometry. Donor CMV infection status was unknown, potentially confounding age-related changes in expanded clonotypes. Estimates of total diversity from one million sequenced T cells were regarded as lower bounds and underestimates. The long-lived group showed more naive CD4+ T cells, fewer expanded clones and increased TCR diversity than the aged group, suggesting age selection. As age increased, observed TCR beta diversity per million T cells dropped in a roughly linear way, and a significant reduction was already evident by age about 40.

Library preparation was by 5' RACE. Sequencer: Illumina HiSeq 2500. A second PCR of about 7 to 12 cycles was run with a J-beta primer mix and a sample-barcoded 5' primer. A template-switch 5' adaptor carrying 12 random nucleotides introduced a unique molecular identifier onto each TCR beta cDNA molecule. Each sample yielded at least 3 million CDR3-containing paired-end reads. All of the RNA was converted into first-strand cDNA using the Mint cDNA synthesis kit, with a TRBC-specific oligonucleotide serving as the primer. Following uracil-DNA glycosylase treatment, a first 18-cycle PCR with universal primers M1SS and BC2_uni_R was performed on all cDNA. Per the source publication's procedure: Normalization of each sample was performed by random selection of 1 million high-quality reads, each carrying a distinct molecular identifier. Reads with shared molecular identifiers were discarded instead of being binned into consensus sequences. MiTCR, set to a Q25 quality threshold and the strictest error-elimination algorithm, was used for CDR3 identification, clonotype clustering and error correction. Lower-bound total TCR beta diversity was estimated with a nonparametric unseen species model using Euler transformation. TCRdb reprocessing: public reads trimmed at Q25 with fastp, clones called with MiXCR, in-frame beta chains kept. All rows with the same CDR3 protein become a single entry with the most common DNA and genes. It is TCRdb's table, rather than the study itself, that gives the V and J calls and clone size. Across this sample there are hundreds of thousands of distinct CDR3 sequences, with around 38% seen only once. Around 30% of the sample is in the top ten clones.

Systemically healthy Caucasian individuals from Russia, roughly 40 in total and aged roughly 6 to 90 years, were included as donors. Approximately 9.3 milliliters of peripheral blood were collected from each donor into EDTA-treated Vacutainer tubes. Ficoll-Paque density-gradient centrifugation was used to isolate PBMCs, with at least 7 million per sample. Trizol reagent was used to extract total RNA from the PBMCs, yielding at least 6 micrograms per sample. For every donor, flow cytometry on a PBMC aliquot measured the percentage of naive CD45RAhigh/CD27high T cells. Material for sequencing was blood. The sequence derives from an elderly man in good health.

The DNA reads TGTGCCAGCAGCCGGACCGATTTGGCTGGCTACACCTTC. Its protein is CASSRTDLAGYTF. The chain employs TRBV12-3 or TRBV12-4 and TRBJ1-2, with the D gene not clear enough to name. Taken from cysteine to phenylalanine, the CDR3 has 13 residues. Of all the DNA, just the CDR3 is kept, 39 bases in frame from base 1. V drops 6 bases and J drops 7 bases, leaving 15 bases in between.